Following are 19 T cell receptor beta chains from one sample sequenced in a study of T cell repertoires in cytomegalovirus infection. TCRdb reprocessed the reads via MiXCR and lists one record per CDR3 protein. The sample has around 270,000 distinct CDR3 sequences; around 8.7% are singletons. The sample comprised PBMCs. The receptor set was obtained from a human donor in good health (CMV status not recorded). Some clones in this sample may be carry-over from other donors' samples.

This rearrangement joins TRBV4-1 to TRBJ2-1; 9 bases line up with TRBD2. CDR3 length: 16 amino acids. Germline CDR1 reads MGHRA; CDR2 reads YSYEKL. V gave up 0 bases and J gave up 4 bases; unmatched junction bases: 4. The DNA for the CDR3 is TGCGCCAGCAGCCAAGAAAAACTAGCGGGTTACAATGAGCAGTTCTTC. It yields the protein CASSQEKLAGYNEQFF.

Many counts were recorded for this clonotype. In DNA, the CDR3 is TGCAGTGCTAGAACAGGCAGGCGTAGCACAGATACGCAGTATTTT. Amino acid sequence: CSARTGRRSTDTQYF. The chain joins TRBV20-1 to TRBJ2-3; a weak D match, TRBD1 (5 bases). The CDR3 contains 15 residues. V lost 2 bases and J 0 bases, leaving 12 bases between the germline ends. Germline-derived CDR1 and CDR2 are DFQATT and SNEGSKA (reference sequence).

The chain employs TRBV19 and TRBJ2-2; D might be TRBD1 (6 bases). V lost 7 bases and J lost 9, with 15 bases in between. Germline CDR1 LNHDA, CDR2 SQIVND (reference sequence). The CDR3 is 13 amino acids. The CDR3 sequence is CASTPSGGWELFF. The DNA for the CDR3 is TGTGCCAGTACCCCTAGTGGGGGCTGGGAGCTGTTTTTT.

This clonotype was recorded many times. The chain uses TRBV11-2 and TRBJ2-7; TRBD1 or TRBD2 may be the D gene (6 bases each). This CDR3 is 14 amino acids long. Trimming removed 3 bases from V and 5 bases from J, with 14 bases in between. Germline-derived CDR1 and CDR2 are SGHAT and FQNNGV. The CDR3 nucleotides are TGTGCCAGCAGCTTTGAGGGGGGAGTCGACGAGCAGTACTTC. Its protein is CASSFEGGVDEQYF.

The chain joins TRBV6-1 to TRBJ2-1; no clear D. V was clipped by 0 bases and J by 10 bases, with 25 bases between them. The germline V gene has CDR1 MNHNS and CDR2 SASEGT. The CDR3 has 18 residues. Here the CDR3 reads CASSEALQSLERPREQFF. The CDR3 DNA reads TGTGCCAGCAGTGAAGCGCTTCAAAGCCTAGAGCGCCCTAGGGAGCAGTTCTTC.

The sample holds many counts of this clonotype. V is TRBV7-2 and J is TRBJ1-1; 9 nucleotides match TRBD1. Germline trimming cut 1 base from V and 2 bases from J; bases unmatched to any gene: 8. The germline CDR1 and CDR2 sequences are SGHTA and FQGNSA. This CDR3 is 17 amino acids long. The CDR3 region has the DNA TGTGCCAGCAGCTTAGTAGGGACGGGACAGGGAAACACTGAAGCTTTCTTT. This codes for CASSLVGTGQGNTEAFF.

In this sample, this clonotype turned up many times. This chain joins TRBV7-2 and TRBJ2-7; TRBD1 matches 12 bases. Germline V gene sequence: CDR1 SGHTA, CDR2 FQGNSA. Unmatched junction bases numbered 4, after V lost 5 bases and J lost 5 bases. The CDR3 runs 14 residues. This CDR3 reads CASSKGTGGNEQYF. In nucleotides, the CDR3 is TGTGCCAGCAGCAAAGGGACAGGGGGCAACGAGCAGTACTTC.

This clonotype was seen many times. This chain joins TRBV7-2 and TRBJ2-6, with D maybe TRBD2 (7 bases). Trimming removed 2 bases from V and 4 bases from J, with 24 bases in between. Germline CDR1 SGHTA, CDR2 FQGNSA. The CDR3 length is 20 residues. The CDR3 reads CASSLRGGVWTVSGANVLTF. As DNA, the CDR3 is TGTGCCAGCAGCTTACGAGGGGGGGTCTGGACTGTCTCGGGGGCCAACGTCCTGACTTTC.

This clonotype was counted between two and nine times. The chain couples TRBV7-2 to TRBJ2-5, with 10 bases fitting TRBD2. This CDR3 has 16 amino acids. CDR1 and CDR2 from the germline V gene are SGHTA and FQGNSA. With 0 bases clipped from V and 5 bases from J, the junction kept 6 bases outside the gene matches. CDR3 bases: TGTGCCAGCAGCTTAGCGAACCTAGCGGGAGTCGAGACCCAGTACTTC. It encodes CASSLANLAGVETQYF.

The V gene is TRBV7-3, the J gene TRBJ2-7; TRBD2 matches at 12 bases. J lost 6 bases, V lost 5 bases, and 8 bases had no gene match. Germline CDR1 SGHTA, CDR2 FQGTGA. This CDR3 contains 15 residues. DNA for the CDR3: TGTGCCAGCAGCCCTTCTAGCGGGGGGGCCAGCGAGCAGTACTTC. The encoded protein is CASSPSSGGASEQYF.

This clonotype was found a few times. The CDR3 region is CASSYIAGGNTEAFF. CDR3 sequence (DNA): TGTGCCAGCAGCTATATAGCGGGGGGTAACACTGAAGCTTTCTTT. V gene TRBV7-2 combines with J gene TRBJ1-1, with D tentatively TRBD1 (5 bases). Germline V gives CDR1 SGHTA, CDR2 FQGNSA. Trimming took off 4 bases at V and 2 bases at J, with 14 bases between the two ends. The CDR3 extends over 15 amino acids. Combining the CDR3 with reference TRBV7-2 and TRBJ1-1 gives the whole variable domain GAGVSQSPSNKVTEKGKDVELRCDPISGHTALYWYRQSLGQGLEFLIYFQGNSAPDKSGLPSDRFSAERTGGSVSTLTIQRTQQEDSAVYLCASSYIAGGNTEAFFGQGTRLTVV.

On this clonotype itself: A much larger clone is a single base away; this may be a read error. This chain uses TRBV18 with TRBJ1-1, with D unresolved. The CDR3 contains 13 residues. Germline V lookup: CDR1 KGHSH, CDR2 LQKENI. V was clipped by 1 base and J by 0 bases, with 3 bases between them. The CDR3 bases are TGTGCCAGCTCACCACTGTTGAACACTGAAGCTTTCTTT. Translating gives CASSPLLNTEAFF.

The table lists this clonotype with many counts. The J gene is TRBJ2-2, the V gene TRBV30; 13 bases are a match to TRBD2. CDR3 length equals 15 residues. Trimming took 1 base from V and 6 from J; bases not matched to a gene: 2. Germline V gene sequence: CDR1 GTSNPN, CDR2 SVGIG (reference sequence). The DNA for the CDR3 is TGTGCCTGGAGTGGTACTAGCGGGGGGGCCGGGGAGCTGTTTTTT. The encoded protein is CAWSGTSGGAGELFF.

This clonotype has just a few counts. The V call is TRBV23-1, the J call TRBJ2-5; the D gene is possibly TRBD1 (5 bases). TRBV23-1 is an open reading frame, and its role is uncertain. V dropped 7 bases and J dropped 5 bases, with 23 bases sitting between them. The CDR3 has 16 residues. CDR3 in DNA: TGCGCCAGCACACGATCCCCGGCCCCAGGGTTGGAGACCCAGTACTTC. Its translation is CASTRSPAPGLETQYF.

This clonotype appeared a single time. V usage is TRBV9 and J usage is TRBJ2-3, with TRBD2 matching 7 bases. This CDR3 contains 19 residues. V trimming: 0 bases; J trimming: 2 bases; junction bases outside the gene matches: 15. Per the germline V gene, CDR1 is SGDLS and CDR2 is YYNGEE. The CDR3: CASSVVGARSGASTDTQYF. The CDR3 DNA sequence: TGTGCCAGCAGCGTAGTGGGTGCCAGGAGCGGGGCCTCCACAGATACGCAGTATTTT.

This clonotype was counted many times. This chain connects TRBV6-2 or TRBV6-3 to TRBJ1-1; TRBD1 might be the D (6 bases). V shed 7 bases and J shed 1 base, with 13 bases lying between them. Per the germline V gene, CDR1 is MNHEY and CDR2 is SVGEGT. The length of the CDR3 is 14 residues. In DNA, the CDR3 is TGTGCCAGCAATCCAACAGGGACGAACACTGAAGCTTTCTTT. It codes for CASNPTGTNTEAFF.

This clonotype was seen at least ten times. This chain joins TRBV28 and TRBJ1-1; D unresolved. V lost 7 bases and J lost 1, with 19 bases in between. This CDR3 has 16 residues. CDR1 is MDHEN and CDR2 is SYDVKM in the germline V gene. CDR3 DNA: TGTGCCAGCACCATCCCCGGAACTCGGCGGAACACTGAAGCTTTCTTT. This sequence encodes CASTIPGTRRNTEAFF.

This clonotype was counted at least ten times. The chain couples TRBV19 to TRBJ2-3, with D perhaps TRBD2 (6 bases). CDR1 and CDR2 from the germline V gene are LNHDA and SQIVND (reference sequence). The CDR3 totals 15 residues. Trimming took off 5 bases at V and 0 bases at J, with 12 bases between the two ends. CDR3 residues: CASSLGGLSTDTQYF. As DNA, the CDR3 is TGTGCCAGTAGTCTTGGAGGGCTTAGCACAGATACGCAGTATTTT. Complete variable domain (other parts from reference TRBV19 and TRBJ2-3): DGGITQSPKYLFRKEGQNVTLSCEQNLNHDAMYWYRQDPGQGLRLIYYSQIVNDFQKGDIAEGYSVSREKKESFPLTVTSAQKNPTAFYLCASSLGGLSTDTQYFGPGTRLTVL.

This chain connects TRBV7-2 to TRBJ2-2, with 13 bases identical to TRBD2. The CDR3 has 16 amino acids. Germline CDR1 and CDR2: SGHTA and FQGNSA. V shed 6 bases and J 7 bases; nucleotides not matched to a gene: 8. The CDR3 nucleotides are TGTGCCAGCAGAAGGACTAGCGGGAGACAAGGCGGGGAGCTGTTTTTT. This gives the protein CASRRTSGRQGGELFF.